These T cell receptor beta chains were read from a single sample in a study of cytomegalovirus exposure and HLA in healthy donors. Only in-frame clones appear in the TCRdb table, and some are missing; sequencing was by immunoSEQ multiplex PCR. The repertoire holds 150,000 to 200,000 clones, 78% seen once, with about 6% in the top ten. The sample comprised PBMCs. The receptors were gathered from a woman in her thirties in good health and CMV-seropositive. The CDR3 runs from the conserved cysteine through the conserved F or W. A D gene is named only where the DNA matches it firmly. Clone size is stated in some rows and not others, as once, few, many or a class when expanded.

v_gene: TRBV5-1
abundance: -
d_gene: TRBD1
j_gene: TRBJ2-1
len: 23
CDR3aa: CASRPRGGRTGGSRLDKYNEQFF
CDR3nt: TGCGCCAGCAGACCCCGGGGGGGGCGGACAGGGGGCTCCCGGCTTGATAAGTACAATGAGCAGTTCTTC

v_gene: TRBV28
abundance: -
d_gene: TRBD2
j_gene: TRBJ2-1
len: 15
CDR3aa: CASSVTGGSYNEQFF
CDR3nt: TGTGCCAGCAGTGTCACGGGGGGCTCCTACAATGAGCAGTTCTTC

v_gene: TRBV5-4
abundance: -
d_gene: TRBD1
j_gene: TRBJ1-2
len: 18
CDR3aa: CASSRTSMGQGSLYGYTF
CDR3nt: TGTGCCAGCAGCCGGACCTCAATGGGACAGGGGAGCCTCTATGGCTACACCTTC

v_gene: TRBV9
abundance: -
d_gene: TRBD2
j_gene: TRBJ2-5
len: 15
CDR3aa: CASSPPAGGPETQYF
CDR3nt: TGTGCCAGCAGCCCCCCGGCGGGAGGGCCGGAGACCCAGTACTTC

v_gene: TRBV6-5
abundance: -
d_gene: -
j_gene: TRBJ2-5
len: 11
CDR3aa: CASSYRGTQYF
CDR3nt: TGTGCCAGCAGTTACAGGGGGACCCAGTACTTC

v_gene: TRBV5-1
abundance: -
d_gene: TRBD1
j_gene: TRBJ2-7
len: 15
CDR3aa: CASSLAGTGVYEQYF
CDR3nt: TGCGCCAGCAGCTTGGCCGGGACAGGGGTCTACGAGCAGTACTTC

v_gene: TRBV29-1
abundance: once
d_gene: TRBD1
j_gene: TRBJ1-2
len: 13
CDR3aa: CSAGTGSPYGYTF
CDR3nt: TGCAGCGCTGGGACAGGGAGTCCCTATGGCTACACCTTC

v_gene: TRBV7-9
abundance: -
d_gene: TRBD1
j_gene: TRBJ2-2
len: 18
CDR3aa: CASSLRQGAAGGAGELFF
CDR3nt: TGTGCCAGCAGCTTAAGGCAGGGTGCCGCAGGGGGTGCCGGGGAGCTGTTTTTT

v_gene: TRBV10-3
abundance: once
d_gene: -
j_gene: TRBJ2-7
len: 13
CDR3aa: CAISESVGGEQYF
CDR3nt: TGTGCCATCAGTGAGTCGGTCGGAGGGGAGCAGTACTTC

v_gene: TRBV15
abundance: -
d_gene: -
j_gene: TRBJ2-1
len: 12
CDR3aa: CATSLSNSEQFF
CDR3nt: TGTGCCACCAGCCTTTCTAACAGTGAGCAGTTCTTC

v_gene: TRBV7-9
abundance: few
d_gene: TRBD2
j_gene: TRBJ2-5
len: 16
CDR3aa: CASSFSSGRVQETQYF
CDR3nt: TGTGCCAGCAGCTTCTCAAGCGGGAGAGTTCAAGAGACCCAGTACTTC

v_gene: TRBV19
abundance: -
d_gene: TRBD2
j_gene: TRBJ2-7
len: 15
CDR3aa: CASSIHREAHYEQYF
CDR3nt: TGTGCCAGTAGTATCCACCGGGAGGCCCACTACGAGCAGTACTTC

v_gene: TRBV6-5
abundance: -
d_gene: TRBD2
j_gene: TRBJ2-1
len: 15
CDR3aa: CASSYRLAGVHEQFF
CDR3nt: TGTGCCAGCAGTTACCGACTAGCGGGAGTACATGAGCAGTTCTTC

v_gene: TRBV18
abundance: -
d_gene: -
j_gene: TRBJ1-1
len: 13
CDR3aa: CASGENVNTEAFF
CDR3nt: TGTGCCAGTGGAGAAAACGTGAACACTGAAGCTTTCTTT

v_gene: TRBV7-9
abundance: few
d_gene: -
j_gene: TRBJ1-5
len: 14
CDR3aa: CASSLGGNGQPQHF
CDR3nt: TGTGCCAGCAGCTTAGGAGGGAACGGGCAGCCCCAGCATTTT

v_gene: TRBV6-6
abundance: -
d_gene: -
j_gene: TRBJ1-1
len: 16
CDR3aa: CASSYTLTLGNTEAFF
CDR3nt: TGTGCCAGCAGTTACACCCTGACCCTAGGAAACACTGAAGCTTTCTTT

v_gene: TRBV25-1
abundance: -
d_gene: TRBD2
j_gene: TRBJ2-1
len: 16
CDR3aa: CASSNREPSGYNEQFF
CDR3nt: TGTGCCAGCTCAAATCGGGAGCCTAGCGGATACAATGAGCAGTTCTTC

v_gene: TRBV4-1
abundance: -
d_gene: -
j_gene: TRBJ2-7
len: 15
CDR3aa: CASSSPGTFPSEQYF
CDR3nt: TGCGCCAGCAGCTCCCCCGGGACATTCCCTAGCGAGCAGTACTTC

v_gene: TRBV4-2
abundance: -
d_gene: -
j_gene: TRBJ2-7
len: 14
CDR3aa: CASSDRRGFYEQYF
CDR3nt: TGTGCCAGCAGTGACAGACGGGGGTTCTACGAGCAGTACTTC

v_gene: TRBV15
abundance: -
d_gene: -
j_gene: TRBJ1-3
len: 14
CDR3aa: CATSRDTSGNTIYF
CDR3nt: TGTGCCACCAGCAGGGACACCTCTGGAAACACCATATATTTT

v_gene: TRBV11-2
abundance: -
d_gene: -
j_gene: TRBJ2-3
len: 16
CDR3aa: CASSFTGRSSTDTQYF
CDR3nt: TGTGCCAGCAGCTTCACAGGGCGGAGTAGCACAGATACGCAGTATTTT

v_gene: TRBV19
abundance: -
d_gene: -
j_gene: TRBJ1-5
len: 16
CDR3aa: CASTPPFYFSNQPQHF
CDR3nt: TGTGCCAGTACCCCCCCCTTCTATTTTAGCAATCAGCCCCAGCATTTT

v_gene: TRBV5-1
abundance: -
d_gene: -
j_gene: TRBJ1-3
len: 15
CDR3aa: CASSLVGGGGNTIYF
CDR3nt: TGCGCCAGCAGCTTGGTTGGGGGAGGTGGAAACACCATATATTTT

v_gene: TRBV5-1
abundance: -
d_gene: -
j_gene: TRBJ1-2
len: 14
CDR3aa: CASSLGQTHYGYTF
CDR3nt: TGCGCCAGCAGCTTGGGACAGACTCACTATGGCTACACCTTC

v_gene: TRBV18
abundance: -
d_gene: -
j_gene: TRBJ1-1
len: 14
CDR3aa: CASSPLRTNTEAFF
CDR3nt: TGTGCCAGCTCACCACTTAGAACGAACACTGAAGCTTTCTTT

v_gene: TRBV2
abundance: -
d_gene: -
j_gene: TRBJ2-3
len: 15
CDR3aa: CASSERARVTDTQYF
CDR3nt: TGTGCCAGCAGTGAAAGGGCCAGGGTCACAGATACGCAGTATTTT

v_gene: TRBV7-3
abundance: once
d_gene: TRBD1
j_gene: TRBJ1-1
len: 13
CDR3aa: CASSLDRDTEAFF
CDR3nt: TGTGCCAGCAGCCTCGACAGGGACACTGAAGCTTTCTTT

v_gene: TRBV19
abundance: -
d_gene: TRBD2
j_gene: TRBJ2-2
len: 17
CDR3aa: CASSIVGGGGAPGELFF
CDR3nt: TGTGCCAGTAGTATAGTCGGAGGCGGGGGGGCCCCCGGGGAGCTGTTTTTT

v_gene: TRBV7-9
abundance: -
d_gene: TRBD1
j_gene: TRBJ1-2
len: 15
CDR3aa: CASSHGTGSHYGYTF
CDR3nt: TGTGCCAGCAGCCACGGGACAGGGAGTCACTATGGCTACACCTTC

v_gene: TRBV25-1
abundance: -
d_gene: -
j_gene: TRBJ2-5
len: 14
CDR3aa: CASSELVGRETQYF
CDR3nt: TGTGCCAGCAGTGAATTGGTAGGGAGGGAGACCCAGTACTTC

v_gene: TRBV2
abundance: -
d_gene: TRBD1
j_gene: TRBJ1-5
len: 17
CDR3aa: CASSPRTGLLGNQPQHF
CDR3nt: TGTGCCAGCAGTCCCCGGACAGGGCTGTTGGGCAATCAGCCCCAGCATTTT

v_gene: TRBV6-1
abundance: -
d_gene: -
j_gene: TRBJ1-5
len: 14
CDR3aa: CATSNGGGFGPQHF
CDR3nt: TGTGCCACCTCGAACGGGGGGGGTTTCGGGCCCCAGCATTTT

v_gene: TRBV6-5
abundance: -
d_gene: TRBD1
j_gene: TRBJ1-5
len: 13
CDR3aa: CASSRGVGQPQHF
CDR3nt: TGTGCCAGCAGCAGGGGGGTAGGACAGCCCCAGCATTTT

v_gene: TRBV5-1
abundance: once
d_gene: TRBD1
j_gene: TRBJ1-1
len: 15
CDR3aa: CASSSDSGGVTEAFF
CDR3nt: TGCGCCAGCAGCTCGGACTCAGGGGGCGTCACTGAAGCTTTCTTT

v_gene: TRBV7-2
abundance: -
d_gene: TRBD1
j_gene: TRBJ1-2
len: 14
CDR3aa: CASSPPQGNYGYTF
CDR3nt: TGTGCCAGCAGCCCACCACAGGGGAACTATGGCTACACCTTC

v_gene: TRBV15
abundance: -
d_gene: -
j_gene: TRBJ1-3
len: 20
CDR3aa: CATSRVFLGPTGTSENTIYF
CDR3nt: TGTGCCACCAGCAGAGTTTTCCTGGGGCCGACCGGGACTTCGGAAAACACCATATATTTT